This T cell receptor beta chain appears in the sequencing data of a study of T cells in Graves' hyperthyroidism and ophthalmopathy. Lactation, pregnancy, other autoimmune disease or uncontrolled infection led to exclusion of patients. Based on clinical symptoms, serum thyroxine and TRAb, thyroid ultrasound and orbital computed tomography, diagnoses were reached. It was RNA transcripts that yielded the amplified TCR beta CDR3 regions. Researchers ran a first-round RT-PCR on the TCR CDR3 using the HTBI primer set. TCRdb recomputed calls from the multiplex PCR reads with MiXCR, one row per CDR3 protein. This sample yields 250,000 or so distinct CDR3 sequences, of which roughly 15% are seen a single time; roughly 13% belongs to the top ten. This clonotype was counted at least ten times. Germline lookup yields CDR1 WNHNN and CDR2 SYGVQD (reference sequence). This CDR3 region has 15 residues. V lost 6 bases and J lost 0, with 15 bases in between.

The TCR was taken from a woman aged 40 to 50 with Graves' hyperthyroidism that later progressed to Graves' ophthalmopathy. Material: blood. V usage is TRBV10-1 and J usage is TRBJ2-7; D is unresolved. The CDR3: CASSPRGPHSYEQYF. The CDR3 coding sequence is TGCGCCAGCAGCCCCCGAGGTCCCCACTCCTACGAGCAGTACTTC.